This T cell receptor (beta chain) was observed in a study of regulatory T cells in long-lasting Graves disease. Points from the study as a whole: A reduction in accuracy may have resulted from the small sample size. Reduced TCR diversity was observed in persistent Graves' patients versus newly diagnosed patients.

Time point denoted: newly diagnosed GD, antithyroid drugs for less than 3 months. The TCR library used RNA extracted from PBMCs. Investigators prepared the TCR beta libraries by applying iRepertoire HTBI primers and Arm-PCR of CDR3 regions. Each CDR3 protein gets one entry after TCRdb re-called the multiplex PCR reads with MiXCR. In the table there are roughly 560,000 distinct CDR3 sequences, 15% to 20% of which are singletons. This clonotype was picked up many times. Its antigen is not known. In addition, the sample was reused for a study of T cells in Graves' hyperthyroidism and ophthalmopathy. In that study: When the TCR CDR3 underwent first-round RT-PCR, the HTBI primer set was used. Model output signaled ophthalmopathy a median approximately 6.2 months ahead of onset.

The clonotype comes from a woman aged 35 to 60 with Graves disease. The sequencing used peripheral blood mononuclear cells (PBMCs), collected at new diagnosis, from a patient treated with antithyroid drugs.

CDR3 nucleotide sequence: TGTGCCAGCAGCCCCCGCCAGGGCGGAACCCAGTACTTC. Protein sequence: CASSPRQGGTQYF. The V and J genes are TRBV7-2 and TRBJ2-5, with D perhaps TRBD1 (5 bases). In germline, CDR1 is SGHTA, CDR2 FQGNSA. The CDR3 has 13 amino acids. V was pared by 5 bases and J by 8 bases, with 15 bases between.